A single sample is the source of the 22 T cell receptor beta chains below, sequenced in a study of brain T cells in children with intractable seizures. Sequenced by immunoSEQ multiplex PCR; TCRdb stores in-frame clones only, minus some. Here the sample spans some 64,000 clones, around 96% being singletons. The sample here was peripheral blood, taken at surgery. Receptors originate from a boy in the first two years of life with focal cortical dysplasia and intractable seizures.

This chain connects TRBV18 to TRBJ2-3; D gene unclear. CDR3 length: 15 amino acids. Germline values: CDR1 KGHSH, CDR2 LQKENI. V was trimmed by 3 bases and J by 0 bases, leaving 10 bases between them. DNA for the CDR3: TGTGCCAGCTCACCTCTTACACCTAGCACAGATACGCAGTATTTT. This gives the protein CASSPLTPSTDTQYF.

The chain's CDR3 is CASSWGKDYQETQYF. CDR3 in DNA: TGTGCCAGCAGTTGGGGTAAGGACTACCAAGAGACCCAGTACTTC. This chain connects TRBV6-2 or TRBV6-3 to TRBJ2-5; perhaps TRBD2 as D (5 bases). V dropped 4 bases and J dropped 0 bases, with 12 bases sitting between them. Germline assignment: CDR1 MNHEY and CDR2 SVGEGT. This CDR3 comprises 15 residues.

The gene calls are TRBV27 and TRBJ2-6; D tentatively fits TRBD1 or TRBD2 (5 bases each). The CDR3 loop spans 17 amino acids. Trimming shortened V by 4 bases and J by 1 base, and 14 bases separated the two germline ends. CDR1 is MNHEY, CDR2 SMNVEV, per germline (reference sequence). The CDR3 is CASSSFRGASGANVLTF. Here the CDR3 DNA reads TGTGCCAGCAGTTCATTCAGAGGGGCGTCTGGGGCCAACGTCCTGACTTTC. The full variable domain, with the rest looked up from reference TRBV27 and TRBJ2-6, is EAQVTQNPRYLITVTGKKLTVTCSQNMNHEYMSWYRQDPGLGLRQIYYSMNVEVTDKGDVPEGYKVSRKEKRNFPLILESPSPNQTSLYFCASSSFRGASGANVLTFGAGSRLTVL.

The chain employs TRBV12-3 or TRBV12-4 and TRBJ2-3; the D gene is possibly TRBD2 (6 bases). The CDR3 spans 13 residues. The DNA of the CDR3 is TGTGCTATAGCACCCGGGACTGCAGATACGCAGTATTTT. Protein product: CAIAPGTADTQYF.

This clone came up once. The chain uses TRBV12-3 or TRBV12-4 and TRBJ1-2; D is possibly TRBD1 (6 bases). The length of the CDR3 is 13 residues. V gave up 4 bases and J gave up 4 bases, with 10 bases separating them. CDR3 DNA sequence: TGTGCCAGCAGTTGGGGACAAGTCTATGGCTACACCTTC. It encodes CASSWGQVYGYTF.

The CDR3 DNA sequence: TGTGCCAGCAGTGGTTTTAGCGGGGGTAGCTCCTACGAGCAGTACTTC. Translating it yields CASSGFSGGSSYEQYF. V usage is TRBV28 and J usage is TRBJ2-7; 9 nucleotides align to TRBD2. Germline values: CDR1 MDHEN, CDR2 SYDVKM. The CDR3 has 16 amino acids. With 5 bases clipped from V and 0 bases from J, the junction kept 8 bases outside the gene matches.

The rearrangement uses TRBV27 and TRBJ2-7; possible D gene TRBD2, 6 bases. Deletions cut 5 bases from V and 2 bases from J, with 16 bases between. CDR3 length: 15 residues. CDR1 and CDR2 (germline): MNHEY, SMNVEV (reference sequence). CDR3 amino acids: CASSPPRLVPYEQYF. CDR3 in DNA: TGTGCCAGCAGTCCCCCCCGACTAGTACCCTACGAGCAGTACTTC.

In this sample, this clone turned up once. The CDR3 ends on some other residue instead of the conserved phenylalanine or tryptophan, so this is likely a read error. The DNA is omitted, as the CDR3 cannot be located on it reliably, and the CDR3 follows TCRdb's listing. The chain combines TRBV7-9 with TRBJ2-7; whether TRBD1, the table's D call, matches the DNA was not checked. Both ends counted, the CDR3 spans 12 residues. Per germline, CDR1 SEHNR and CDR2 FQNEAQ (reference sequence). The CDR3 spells CASSPGQGAPWL.

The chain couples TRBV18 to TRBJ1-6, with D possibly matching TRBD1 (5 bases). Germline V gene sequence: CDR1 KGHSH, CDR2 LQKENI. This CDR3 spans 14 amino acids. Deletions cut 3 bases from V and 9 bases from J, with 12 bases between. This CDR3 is CASSPSRDGSPLHF. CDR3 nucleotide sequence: TGTGCCAGCTCACCCTCCAGGGACGGTTCACCCCTCCACTTT. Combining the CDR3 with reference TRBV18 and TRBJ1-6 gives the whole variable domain NAGVMQNPRHLVRRRGQEARLRCSPMKGHSHVYWYRQLPEEGLKFMVYLQKENIIDESGMPKERFSAEFPKEGPSILRIQQVVRGDSAAYFCASSPSRDGSPLHFGNGTRLTVT.

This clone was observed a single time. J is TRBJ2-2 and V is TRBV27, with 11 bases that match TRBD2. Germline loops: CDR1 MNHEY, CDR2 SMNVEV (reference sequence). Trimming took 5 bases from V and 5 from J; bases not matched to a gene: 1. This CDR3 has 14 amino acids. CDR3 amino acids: CASSRLAGTGELFF. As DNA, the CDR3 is TGTGCCAGCAGTAGACTAGCGGGGACCGGGGAGCTGTTTTTT.

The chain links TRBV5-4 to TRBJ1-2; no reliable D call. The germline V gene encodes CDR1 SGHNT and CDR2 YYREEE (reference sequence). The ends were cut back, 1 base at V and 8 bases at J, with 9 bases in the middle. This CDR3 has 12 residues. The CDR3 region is CASSLLREGYTF. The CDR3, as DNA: TGTGCCAGCAGCTTGCTCCGCGAGGGCTACACCTTC.

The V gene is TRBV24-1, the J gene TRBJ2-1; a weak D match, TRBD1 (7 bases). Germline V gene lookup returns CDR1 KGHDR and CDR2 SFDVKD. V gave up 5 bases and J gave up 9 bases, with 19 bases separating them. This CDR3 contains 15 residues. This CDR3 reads CATSGSEGAGGEQFF. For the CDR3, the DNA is TGTGCCACCAGTGGTTCTGAGGGGGCCGGGGGTGAGCAGTTCTTC.

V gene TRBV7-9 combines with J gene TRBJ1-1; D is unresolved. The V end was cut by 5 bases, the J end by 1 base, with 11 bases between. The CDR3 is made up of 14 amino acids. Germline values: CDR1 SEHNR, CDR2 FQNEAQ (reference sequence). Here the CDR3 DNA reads TGTGCCAGCAGCAATCCGACATCGAACACTGAAGCTTTCTTT. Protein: CASSNPTSNTEAFF. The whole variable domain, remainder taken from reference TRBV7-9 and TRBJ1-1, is DTGVSQNPRHKITKRGQNVTFRCDPISEHNRLYWYRQTLGQGPEFLTYFQNEAQLEKSRLLSDRFSAERPKGSFSTLEIQRTEQGDSAMYLCASSNPTSNTEAFFGQGTRLTVV.

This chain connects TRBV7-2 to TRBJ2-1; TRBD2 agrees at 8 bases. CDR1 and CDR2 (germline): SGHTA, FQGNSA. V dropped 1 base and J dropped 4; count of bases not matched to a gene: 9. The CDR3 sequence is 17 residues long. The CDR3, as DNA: TGTGCCAGCAGCTTAGACGTGAGGCGGGAGGCATACAATGAGCAGTTCTTC. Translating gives CASSLDVRREAYNEQFF.

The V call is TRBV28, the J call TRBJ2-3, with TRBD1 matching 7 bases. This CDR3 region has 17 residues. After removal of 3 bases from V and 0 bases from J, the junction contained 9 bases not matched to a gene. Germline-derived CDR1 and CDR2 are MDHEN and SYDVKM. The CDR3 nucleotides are TGTGCCAGCAGTTTTATCGTGACAGGGCTGAGCACAGATACGCAGTATTTT. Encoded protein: CASSFIVTGLSTDTQYF.

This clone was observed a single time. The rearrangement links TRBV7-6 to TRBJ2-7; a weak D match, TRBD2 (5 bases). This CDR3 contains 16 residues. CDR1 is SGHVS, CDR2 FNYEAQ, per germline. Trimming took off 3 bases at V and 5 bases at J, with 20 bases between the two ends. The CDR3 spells CASSFTQDSVFHEQYF. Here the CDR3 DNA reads TGTGCCAGCAGCTTCACCCAGGACTCCGTTTTCCACGAGCAGTACTTC.

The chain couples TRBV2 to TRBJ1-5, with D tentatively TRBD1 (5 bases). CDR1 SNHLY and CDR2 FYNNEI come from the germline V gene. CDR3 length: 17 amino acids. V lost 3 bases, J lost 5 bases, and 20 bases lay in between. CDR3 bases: TGTGCCAGCAGTGACGGGCAGGGAGATTCGTTCCATCAGCCCCAGCATTTT. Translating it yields CASSDGQGDSFHQPQHF.

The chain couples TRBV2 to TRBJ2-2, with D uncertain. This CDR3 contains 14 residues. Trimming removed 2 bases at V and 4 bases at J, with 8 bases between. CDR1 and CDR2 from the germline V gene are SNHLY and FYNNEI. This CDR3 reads CASSEKTLTGELFF. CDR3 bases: TGTGCCAGCAGTGAAAAGACCCTCACCGGGGAGCTGTTTTTT. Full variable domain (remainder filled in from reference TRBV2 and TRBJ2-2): EPEVTQTPSHQVTQMGQEVILRCVPISNHLYFYWYRQILGQKVEFLVSFYNNEISEKSEIFDDQFSVERPDGSNFTLKIRSTKLEDSAMYFCASSEKTLTGELFFGEGSRLTVL.

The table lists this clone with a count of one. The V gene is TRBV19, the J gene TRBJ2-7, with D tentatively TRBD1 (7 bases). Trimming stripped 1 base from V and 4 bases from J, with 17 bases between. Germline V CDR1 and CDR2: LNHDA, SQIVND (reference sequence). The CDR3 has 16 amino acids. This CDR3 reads CASSIGGGTAPYEQYF. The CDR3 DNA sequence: TGTGCCAGTAGTATAGGGGGCGGGACAGCGCCTTACGAGCAGTACTTC.

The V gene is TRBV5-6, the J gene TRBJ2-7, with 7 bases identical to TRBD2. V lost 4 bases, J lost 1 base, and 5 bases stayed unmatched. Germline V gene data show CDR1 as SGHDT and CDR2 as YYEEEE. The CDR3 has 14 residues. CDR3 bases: TGTGCCAGCAGCGTAGCGGGTGGGTCCTACGAGCAGTACTTC. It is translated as CASSVAGGSYEQYF.

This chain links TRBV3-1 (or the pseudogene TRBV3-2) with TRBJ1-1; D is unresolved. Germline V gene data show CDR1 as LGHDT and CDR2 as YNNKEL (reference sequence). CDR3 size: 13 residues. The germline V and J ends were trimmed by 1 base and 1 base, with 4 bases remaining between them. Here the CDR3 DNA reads TGTGCCAGCAGCCAAGTCCAGAACACTGAAGCTTTCTTT. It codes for CASSQVQNTEAFF.

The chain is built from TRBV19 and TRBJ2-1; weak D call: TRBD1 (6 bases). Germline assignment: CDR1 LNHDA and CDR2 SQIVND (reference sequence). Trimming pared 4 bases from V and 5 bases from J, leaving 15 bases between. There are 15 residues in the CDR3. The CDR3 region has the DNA TGTGCCAGTAGTAGAAGAGGGGGAGTGGACAATGAGCAGTTCTTC. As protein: CASSRRGGVDNEQFF.